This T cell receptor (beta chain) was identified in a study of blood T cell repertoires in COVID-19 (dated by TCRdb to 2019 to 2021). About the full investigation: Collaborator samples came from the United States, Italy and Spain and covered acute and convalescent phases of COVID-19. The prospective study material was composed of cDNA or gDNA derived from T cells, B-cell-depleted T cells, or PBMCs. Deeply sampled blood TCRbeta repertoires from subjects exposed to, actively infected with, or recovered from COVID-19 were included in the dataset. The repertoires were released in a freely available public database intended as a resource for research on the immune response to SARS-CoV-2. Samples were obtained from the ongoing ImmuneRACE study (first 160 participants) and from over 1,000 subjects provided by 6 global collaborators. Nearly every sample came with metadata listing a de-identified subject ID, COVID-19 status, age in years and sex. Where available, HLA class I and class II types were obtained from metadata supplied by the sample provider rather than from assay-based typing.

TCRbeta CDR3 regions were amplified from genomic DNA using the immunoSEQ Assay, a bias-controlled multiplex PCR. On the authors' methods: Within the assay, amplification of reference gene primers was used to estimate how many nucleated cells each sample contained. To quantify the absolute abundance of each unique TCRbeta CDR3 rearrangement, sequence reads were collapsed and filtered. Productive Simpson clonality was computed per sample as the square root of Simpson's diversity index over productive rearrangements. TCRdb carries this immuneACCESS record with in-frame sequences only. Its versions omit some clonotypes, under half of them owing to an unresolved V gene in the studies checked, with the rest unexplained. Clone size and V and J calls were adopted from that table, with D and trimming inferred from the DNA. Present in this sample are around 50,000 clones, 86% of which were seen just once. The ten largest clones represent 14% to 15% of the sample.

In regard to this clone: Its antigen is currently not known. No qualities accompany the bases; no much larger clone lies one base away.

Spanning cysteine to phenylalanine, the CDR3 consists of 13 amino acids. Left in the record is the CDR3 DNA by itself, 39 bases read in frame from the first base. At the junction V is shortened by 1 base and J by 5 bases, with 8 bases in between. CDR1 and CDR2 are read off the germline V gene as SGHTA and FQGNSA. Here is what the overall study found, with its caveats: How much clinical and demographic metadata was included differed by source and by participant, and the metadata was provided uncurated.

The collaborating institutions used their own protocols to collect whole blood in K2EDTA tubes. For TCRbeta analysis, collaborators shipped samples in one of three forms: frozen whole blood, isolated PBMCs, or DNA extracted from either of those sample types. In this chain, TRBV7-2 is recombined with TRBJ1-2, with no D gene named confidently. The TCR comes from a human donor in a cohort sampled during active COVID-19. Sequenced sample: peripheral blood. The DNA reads TGTGCCAGCAGCTTAGGTGCCGGTTATGGCTACACCTTC. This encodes CASSLGAGYGYTF.